These 4 T cell receptor beta chains were sequenced from one sample in a study of blood T cell repertoires in COVID-19. Assay: immunoSEQ multiplex PCR; the TCRdb copy retains only in-frame clones and omits some. Of hundreds of thousands of clones listed, 70% to 90% are singletons. The sequenced sample was peripheral blood. The receptors were sampled from a woman in her sixties or seventies with acute or convalescent COVID-19.

The rearrangement uses TRBV4-2 and TRBJ2-5, with TRBD1 matching 9 bases. CDR3 length equals 17 residues. Germline lookup yields CDR1 LGHNA and CDR2 YNFKEQ. V was pared by 3 bases and J by 3 bases, with 11 bases of the junction left unmatched. CDR3 in DNA: TGTGCCAGCAGCCAGGGTTCCGGGACAGGGTCGAAAGAGACCCAGTACTTC. This gives the protein CASSQGSGTGSKETQYF.

This chain links TRBV7-8 with TRBJ2-7; tentative D call: TRBD1 (7 bases). V was trimmed by 5 bases and J by 0 bases, leaving 14 bases between them. CDR3 length: 15 amino acids. Germline lookup yields CDR1 SGHVS and CDR2 FQNEAQ. In DNA, the CDR3 is TGTGCCAGCAGCGAGGAGGGGACAGTCTCCTACGAGCAGTACTTC. Protein product: CASSEEGTVSYEQYF.

The J gene is TRBJ2-5, the V gene TRBV28, with TRBD1 identical over 7 bases. Germline V CDR1 and CDR2: MDHEN, SYDVKM. The CDR3 consists of 12 residues. The J segment lost 4 bases and the V segment lost 7 bases, leaving 3 bases of the junction unmatched. The CDR3 bases are TGTGCCAGCATCTCAGGGGGAGAGACCCAGTACTTC. Translating it yields CASISGGETQYF.

The chain links TRBV11-2 to TRBJ2-7, with D perhaps matching TRBD2 (5 bases). V lost 1 base to trimming and J lost 3 bases, with 13 bases between them. Germline V gives CDR1 SGHAT, CDR2 FQNNGV. The CDR3 runs 15 residues. CDR3 in DNA: TGTGCCAGCAGCTTAGGATCGCTAGCCGGCTACGAGCAGTACTTC. It codes for CASSLGSLAGYEQYF.